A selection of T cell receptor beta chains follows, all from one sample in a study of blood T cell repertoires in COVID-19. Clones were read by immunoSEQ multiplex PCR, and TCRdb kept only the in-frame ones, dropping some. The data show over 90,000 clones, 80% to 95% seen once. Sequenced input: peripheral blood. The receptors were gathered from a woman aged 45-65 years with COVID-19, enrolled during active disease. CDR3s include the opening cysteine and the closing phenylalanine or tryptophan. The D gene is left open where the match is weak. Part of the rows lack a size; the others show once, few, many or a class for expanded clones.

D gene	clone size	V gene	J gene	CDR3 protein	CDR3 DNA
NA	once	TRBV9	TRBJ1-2	CASSVELIGSPLGYGYTF	TGTGCCAGCAGCGTAGAGTTAATCGGGAGCCCTCTGGGGTATGGCTACACCTTC
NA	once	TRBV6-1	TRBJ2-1	CASSEARGQFRNEQFF	TGTGCCAGCAGTGAAGCGCGGGGACAGTTTAGGAATGAGCAGTTCTTC
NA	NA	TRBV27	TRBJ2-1	CASSSGSENEQFF	TGTGCCAGCAGTTCGGGTAGCGAGAATGAGCAGTTCTTC
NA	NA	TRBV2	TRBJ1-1	CASRKQVGTEAFF	TGTGCCAGCAGGAAACAGGTAGGGACTGAAGCTTTCTTT
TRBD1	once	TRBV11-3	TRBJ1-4	CASSFGQGNEKLFF	TGTGCCAGCAGCTTCGGACAGGGTAATGAAAAACTGTTTTTT
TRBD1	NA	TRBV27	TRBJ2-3	CASSLRTGGIRPTDTQYF	TGTGCCAGCAGTTTAAGGACAGGGGGCATCCGGCCCACAGATACGCAGTATTTT
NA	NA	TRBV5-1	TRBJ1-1	CASSRSGQKNTEAFF	TGCGCCAGCAGCCGCTCCGGACAGAAGAACACTGAAGCTTTCTTT
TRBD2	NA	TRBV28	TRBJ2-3	CASTKRGGMFGTAQYF	TGTGCCAGCACAAAGCGGGGGGGAATGTTTGGTACGGCGCAGTATTTT
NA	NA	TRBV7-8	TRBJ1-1	CASSLAQAGWDTEAFF	TGTGCCAGCAGCTTAGCGCAGGCAGGGTGGGACACTGAAGCTTTCTTT
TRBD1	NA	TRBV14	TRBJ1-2	CASSQVGQANYGYTF	TGTGCCAGCAGCCAAGTTGGACAGGCGAACTATGGCTACACCTTC
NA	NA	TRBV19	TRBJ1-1	CASSILMDRKAFF	TGTGCCAGTAGTATACTCATGGACAGAAAAGCTTTCTTT
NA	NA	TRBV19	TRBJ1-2	CASSITGGYGYTF	TGTGCCAGTAGTATTACCGGAGGCTATGGCTACACCTTC
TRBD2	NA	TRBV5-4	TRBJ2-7	CASSLSLAGGFDEQYF	TGTGCCAGCAGCCTGTCACTAGCGGGGGGATTCGACGAGCAGTACTTC
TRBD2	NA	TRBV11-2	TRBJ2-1	CASSLAGGYNEQFF	TGTGCCAGCAGCTTAGCGGGGGGTTACAATGAGCAGTTCTTC
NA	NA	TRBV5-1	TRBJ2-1	CASSLGLGNEQFF	TGCGCCAGCAGCTTGGGACTAGGCAATGAGCAGTTCTTC
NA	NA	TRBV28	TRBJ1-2	CASSRGGGGYTF	TGTGCCAGCAGCAGGGGTGGAGGTGGCTACACCTTC
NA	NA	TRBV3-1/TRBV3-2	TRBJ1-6	CASSREAGGNSPLHF	TGTGCCAGCAGCCGAGAGGCTGGGGGCAATTCACCCCTCCACTTT
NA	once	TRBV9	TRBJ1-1	CASSVGGGGTEAFF	TGTGCCAGCAGCGTAGGGGGCGGGGGCACTGAAGCTTTCTTT
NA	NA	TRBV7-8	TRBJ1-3	CASTGYSGNTIYF	TGTGCCAGCACAGGGTACTCTGGAAACACCATATATTTT
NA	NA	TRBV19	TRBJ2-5	CASSIRGEGKTQYF	TGTGCCAGTAGTATTCGGGGAGAGGGCAAGACCCAGTACTTC
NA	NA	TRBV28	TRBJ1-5	CASSLLGGANQPQHF	TGTGCCAGCAGTTTATTGGGGGGAGCAAATCAGCCCCAGCATTTT
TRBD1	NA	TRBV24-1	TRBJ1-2	CATSDLPGGAGYTF	TGTGCCACCAGTGATTTGCCAGGGGGCGCTGGCTACACCTTC
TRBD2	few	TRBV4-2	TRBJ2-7	CASSQSPGGNYEQYF	TGTGCCAGCAGCCAATCCCCGGGGGGGAACTACGAGCAGTACTTC
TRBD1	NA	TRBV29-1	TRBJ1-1	CSVEIGQGRAAFF	TGCAGCGTTGAGATAGGACAGGGCCGGGCAGCTTTCTTT
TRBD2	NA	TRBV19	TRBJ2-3	CASSSSGGAGDTQYF	TGTGCCAGTAGCTCTAGCGGGGGGGCTGGTGATACGCAGTATTTT
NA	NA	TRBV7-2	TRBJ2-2	CASSPRASMAGELFF	TGTGCCAGCAGCCCTAGAGCTAGCATGGCCGGGGAGCTGTTTTTT
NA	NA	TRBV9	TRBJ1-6	CASSPGANYNSPLHF	TGTGCCAGCAGTCCAGGGGCGAACTATAATTCACCCCTCCACTTT
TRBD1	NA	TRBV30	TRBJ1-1	CAWSAAYRGLGTEAFF	TGTGCCTGGAGTGCAGCCTACAGGGGGTTAGGGACTGAAGCTTTCTTT
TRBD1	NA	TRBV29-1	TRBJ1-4	CSVFLTGVDEKLFF	TGCAGCGTTTTTCTTACAGGGGTCGATGAAAAACTGTTTTTT
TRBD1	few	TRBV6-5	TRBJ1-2	CASKETGTLGTGYTF	TGTGCCAGCAAAGAGACAGGGACGTTAGGGACGGGCTACACCTTC
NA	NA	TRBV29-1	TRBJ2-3	CSAVVSSGDTQYF	TGCAGCGCCGTTGTCTCCTCGGGGGATACGCAGTATTTT
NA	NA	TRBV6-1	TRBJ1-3	CASSEAHTTPGNTIYF	TGTGCCAGCAGTGAGGCTCATACAACCCCAGGAAACACCATATATTTT
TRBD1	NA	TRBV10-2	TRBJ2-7	CASRSTQGGYEQYF	TGCGCCAGCAGATCTACACAGGGGGGATACGAGCAGTACTTC
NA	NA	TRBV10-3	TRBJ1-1	CAISVGGTTEAFF	TGTGCCATCAGTGTCGGGGGGACCACTGAAGCTTTCTTT
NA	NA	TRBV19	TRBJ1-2	CASSIQGPYGYTF	TGTGCCAGTAGTATACAGGGCCCCTATGGCTACACCTTC
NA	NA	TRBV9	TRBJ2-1	CASSTRERNEQFF	TGTGCCAGCAGCACCCGCGAGAGGAATGAGCAGTTCTTC
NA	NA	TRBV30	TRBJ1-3	CAWSIRKAGAGNTIYF	TGTGCCTGGAGCATCAGGAAGGCGGGCGCTGGAAACACCATATATTTT
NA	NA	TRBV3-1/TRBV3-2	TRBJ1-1	CASSSDLGGGGVGAFF	TGTGCCAGCAGTTCAGACTTGGGCGGAGGGGGGGTAGGAGCTTTCTTT
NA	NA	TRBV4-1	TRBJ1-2	CASSQDQRRLMGGGYGYTF	TGCGCCAGCAGCCAAGATCAAAGGCGACTAATGGGAGGGGGCTATGGCTACACCTTC
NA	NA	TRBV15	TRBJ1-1	CATSRGGGHTEAFF	TGTGCCACCAGCAGAGGGGGGGGTCACACTGAAGCTTTCTTT
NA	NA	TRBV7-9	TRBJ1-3	CASGPSSGNTIYF	TGTGCCAGCGGCCCTTCCTCTGGAAACACCATATATTTT
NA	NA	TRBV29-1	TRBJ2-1	CSVEGGRTSYNEQFF	TGCAGCGTTGAAGGCGGCAGAACCTCCTACAATGAGCAGTTCTTC
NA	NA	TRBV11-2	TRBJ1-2	CASSLKTRGTSHGYTF	TGTGCCAGCAGCTTGAAAACACGAGGGACATCACATGGCTACACCTTC
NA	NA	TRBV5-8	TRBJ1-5	CASSFRPGGNQPQHF	TGTGCCAGCAGCTTCCGACCGGGGGGGAATCAGCCCCAGCATTTT
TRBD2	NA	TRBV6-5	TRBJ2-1	CASSYDRGGYNEQFF	TGTGCCAGCAGTTATGATCGGGGGGGGTACAATGAGCAGTTCTTC
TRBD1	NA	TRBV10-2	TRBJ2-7	CASRTGGSSYEQYF	TGCGCCAGCAGAACAGGGGGGAGCTCCTACGAGCAGTACTTC
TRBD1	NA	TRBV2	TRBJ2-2	CASSGPGQDNTGELFF	TGTGCCAGCAGTGGGCCGGGACAGGACAACACCGGGGAGCTGTTTTTT